Following are 25 T cell receptor beta chains from one sample sequenced in a study of OX40 agonist ivuxolimab in advanced cancers. This table comes from immunoSEQ multiplex PCR, and its TCRdb copy is limited to in-frame clones, with some not included. Among tens of thousands of clones, around 86% were seen once, and the ten largest hold approximately 0.99%. The starting material was CD4+ or CD8+ T cells sorted from blood, obtained in a trial of the OX40 agonist ivuxolimab. These receptors were collected from an adult with an advanced solid tumor such as melanoma, head and neck, liver or kidney cancer.

This rearrangement joins TRBV19 to TRBJ1-4, with 8 bases fitting TRBD1. The CDR3 spans 12 residues. V shed 9 bases and J 5 bases; nucleotides not matched to a gene: 2. In germline, CDR1 is LNHDA, CDR2 SQIVND (reference sequence). Here the CDR3 reads CASRDRNEKLFF. In DNA form, the CDR3 reads TGTGCCAGCCGGGACAGGAATGAAAAACTGTTTTTT.

To note about this clone: The same CDR3 arises from other DNA sequences in this sample as well. The chain links TRBV7-3 to TRBJ2-5, with D tentatively TRBD1 (5 bases). V gave up 5 bases and J gave up 5 bases, with 12 bases separating them. The CDR3 loop spans 13 amino acids. Per germline, CDR1 SGHTA and CDR2 FQGTGA. CDR3 nucleotides: TGTGCCAGCAGCCCCGGACATTTGGAGACCCAGTACTTC. It specifies CASSPGHLETQYF. Supplemented by reference TRBV7-3 and TRBJ2-5, the full variable domain reads GAGVSQTPSNKVTEKGKYVELRCDPISGHTALYWYRQSLGQGPEFLIYFQGTGAADDSGLPNDRFFAVRPEGSVSTLKIQRTERGDSAVYLCASSPGHLETQYFGPGTRLLVL.

The chain recombines TRBV5-1 with TRBJ2-5; D gene uncertain. CDR3 length equals 15 residues. The germline V gene encodes CDR1 SGHRS and CDR2 YFSETQ. The germline V and J ends were trimmed by 6 bases and 2 bases, with 17 bases remaining between them. CDR3 DNA sequence: TGCGCCAGCACGAGGCTCCGGTGGAATCAAGAGACCCAGTACTTC. It is translated as CASTRLRWNQETQYF.

The chain uses TRBV2 and TRBJ1-1, with D tentatively TRBD1 (5 bases). The germline V gene has CDR1 SNHLY and CDR2 FYNNEI. The CDR3 covers 13 residues. Trimming removed 4 bases at V and 4 bases at J, with 10 bases between. DNA of the CDR3: TGTGCCAGCAGTGGCCCCCAGGGCACTGAAGCTTTCTTT. Its translation is CASSGPQGTEAFF.

The CDR3 here is CASRRDTEAFF. The CDR3 DNA reads as TGTGCCAGTCGGCGGGACACTGAAGCTTTCTTT. The J gene is TRBJ1-1, the V gene TRBV19, with D uncertain. This CDR3 comprises 11 residues. Germline CDR1 and CDR2: LNHDA and SQIVND (reference sequence). The V end was cut by 8 bases, the J end by 3 bases, with 7 bases between.

J is TRBJ1-2 and V is TRBV9; a possible D gene is TRBD1 (5 bases). Trimming took 3 bases from V and 0 from J, leaving 30 bases between them. Germline V lookup: CDR1 SGDLS, CDR2 YYNGEE. This CDR3 has 21 amino acids. CDR3 in amino acids: CASSAGAAIQVLTRPNYGYTF. The CDR3 region has the DNA TGTGCCAGCAGCGCTGGGGCCGCCATTCAGGTACTCACTCGCCCTAACTATGGCTACACCTTC. Filled out from reference TRBV9 and TRBJ1-2, the complete variable domain reads DSGVTQTPKHLITATGQRVTLRCSPRSGDLSVYWYQQSLDQGLQFLIQYYNGEERAKGNILERFSAQQFPDLHSELNLSSLELGDSALYFCASSAGAAIQVLTRPNYGYTFGSGTRLTVV.

The chain uses TRBV19 and TRBJ1-1, with 9 bases lining up with TRBD1. V shed 5 bases and J 4 bases; nucleotides not matched to a gene: 8. The CDR3 covers 15 residues. In germline, CDR1 is LNHDA, CDR2 SQIVND (reference sequence). The chain's CDR3 is CASSFTGTGITEAFF. CDR3 bases: TGTGCCAGTAGTTTCACCGGGACAGGGATCACTGAAGCTTTCTTT.

This chain links TRBV28 with TRBJ2-5, with 7 bases identical to TRBD2. Germline CDR1 reads MDHEN; CDR2 reads SYDVKM. This CDR3 is built from 16 residues. Losses at the gene ends were 2 bases for V and 2 bases for J; bases not matched to a gene: 8. This CDR3 reads CASSLGSGAAQETQYF. In DNA form, the CDR3 reads TGTGCCAGCAGTTTAGGGAGCGGGGCAGCTCAAGAGACCCAGTACTTC.

This sequence joins TRBV11-3 and TRBJ2-6; no definite D call. V shed 1 base and J shed 0 bases, with 7 bases lying between them. The CDR3 consists of 16 residues. Germline-derived CDR1 and CDR2 are SGHNT and YENEEA. The CDR3 reads CASSLGGLSGANVLTF. CDR3 coding DNA: TGTGCCAGCAGCTTAGGTGGGCTCTCTGGGGCCAACGTCCTGACTTTC.

The CDR3 sequence is CASSIEGLQPQHF. The CDR3 region has the DNA TGTGCCAGTAGTATTGAGGGTCTGCAGCCCCAGCATTTT. The chain uses TRBV19 and TRBJ1-5; unclear D gene. V was cut by 3 bases and J by 7 bases, with 10 bases left in between. The CDR3 length is 13 residues. Per the germline V gene, CDR1 is LNHDA and CDR2 is SQIVND (reference sequence).

This chain links TRBV4-2 with TRBJ2-1; no definite D call. The CDR3 is made up of 16 amino acids. Per germline, CDR1 LGHNA and CDR2 YNFKEQ. The V end lost 0 bases, the J end lost 8 bases, and 17 bases lay between the germline ends. The CDR3 bases are TGTGCCAGCAGCCAAGAGGGCCCGCCCCACAAGTATGAGCAGTTCTTC. This encodes CASSQEGPPHKYEQFF.

For this clone: Other DNA sequences in the sample encode the same CDR3. The V and J genes are TRBV28 and TRBJ2-1; D not resolved. Germline V gene lookup returns CDR1 MDHEN and CDR2 SYDVKM. This CDR3 has 11 amino acids. Trimming shortened V by 5 bases and J by 7 bases, and 6 bases separated the two germline ends. CDR3 DNA: TGTGCCAGCAGTCCTCGTAATGAGCAGTTCTTC. Translation gives CASSPRNEQFF.

The CDR3 spells CASSAGGPIRELFF. The CDR3 coding sequence is TGTGCCAGTAGTGCGGGAGGGCCGATTAGGGAGCTGTTTTTT. The rearrangement joins TRBV19 to TRBJ2-2; 9 bases fit TRBD2. V was pared by 5 bases and J by 9 bases, with 7 bases of the junction left unmatched. The V gene's germline CDR1 is LNHDA and CDR2 SQIVND (reference sequence). The CDR3 extends over 14 amino acids.

The genes are TRBV28 and TRBJ2-4; no definite D call. Per germline, CDR1 MDHEN and CDR2 SYDVKM. The CDR3 runs 17 residues. V lost 4 bases, J lost 0 bases, and 16 bases lay in between. CDR3 nucleotide sequence: TGTGCCAGCAGTTCCGCAATAGGGCGTGTAGCCAAAAACATTCAGTACTTC. Amino acids: CASSSAIGRVAKNIQYF.

The chain employs TRBV18 and TRBJ2-5; unclear D gene. CDR1 and CDR2 from the germline V gene are KGHSH and LQKENI. The CDR3 totals 14 residues. The V end was cut by 3 bases, the J end by 5 bases, with 13 bases between. CDR3 bases: TGTGCCAGCTCACCTCAGGATGGGTGGGAGACCCAGTACTTC. Translation gives CASSPQDGWETQYF.

The chain links TRBV4-3 to TRBJ2-7; 10 nucleotides align to TRBD1. This CDR3 contains 16 residues. With V trimmed by 2 bases and J by 2 bases, 6 bases remained unmatched. Per the germline V gene, CDR1 is LGHNA and CDR2 is YSLEER. CDR3 sequence reads: CASSQSIGTGAYEQYF. The CDR3 DNA reads TGCGCCAGCAGCCAATCTATTGGGACAGGGGCCTACGAGCAGTACTTC.

This chain joins TRBV7-2 and TRBJ2-3; 8 nucleotides match TRBD2. Germline values: CDR1 SGHTA, CDR2 FQGNSA. The trim removed 6 bases at V and 3 bases at J, leaving 8 bases unmatched. The CDR3 consists of 15 residues. CDR3: CASSSRGAGTDTQYF. The CDR3 nucleotides read TGTGCCAGCAGTTCGCGGGGGGCAGGGACAGATACGCAGTATTTT.

The chain has TRBV12-5 and TRBJ2-1; D perhaps matches TRBD2 (6 bases). The ends were cut back, 1 base at V and 7 bases at J, with 11 bases in the middle. CDR1 and CDR2 from the germline V gene are LGHNT and FRNRAP. The CDR3 loop spans 14 amino acids. The CDR3 sequence is CASGLGGVANEQFF. For the CDR3, the DNA is TGTGCTAGTGGTTTGGGGGGGGTGGCGAATGAGCAGTTCTTC.

The chain combines TRBV28 with TRBJ2-1; tentative D call: TRBD1 (5 bases). CDR1 is MDHEN, CDR2 SYDVKM, per germline. The CDR3 sequence is 14 residues long. V gave up 8 bases and J gave up 1 base, with 12 bases separating them. The CDR3 region is CASPPRDSYNEQFF. In DNA form, the CDR3 reads TGTGCCAGCCCCCCCAGGGATTCCTACAATGAGCAGTTCTTC.

The chain couples TRBV11-1 to TRBJ2-1; tentative D call: TRBD2 (6 bases). This CDR3 spans 12 amino acids. The germline gives CDR1 SGHAT, CDR2 FQDESV (reference sequence). Trimming cost V 5 bases and J 10 bases, with 12 bases left between them. CDR3: CASSDTSPEQFF. As DNA, the CDR3 is TGTGCCAGCAGCGATACTAGCCCCGAGCAGTTCTTC.

The chain has TRBV5-1 and TRBJ2-1, with D perhaps being TRBD1 or TRBD2 (5 bases each). The V end was cut by 4 bases, the J end by 8 bases, with 16 bases between. CDR1 and CDR2 (germline): SGHRS, YFSETQ. The CDR3 spans 14 residues. DNA for the CDR3: TGCGCCAGCAGCCGGGGCCTAGCAGTCGATGAGCAGTTCTTC. Protein sequence: CASSRGLAVDEQFF.

This chain connects TRBV7-2 to TRBJ2-5; maybe TRBD1 (6 bases). This CDR3 has 15 amino acids. Germline CDR1 is SGHTA and CDR2 is FQGNSA. Trimming stripped 5 bases from V and 4 bases from J, with 17 bases between. The CDR3 loop is CASSKQGHAGETQYF. CDR3 nucleotide sequence: TGTGCCAGCAGCAAACAGGGTCATGCGGGAGAGACCCAGTACTTC.

The V and J genes are TRBV28 and TRBJ1-1; no reliable D call. The CDR3 consists of 15 residues. The V end was cut by 6 bases, the J end by 1 base, with 15 bases between. Germline V CDR1 and CDR2: MDHEN, SYDVKM. The CDR3 loop reads CASSPERRGNTEAFF. The CDR3 nucleotides read TGTGCCAGCAGCCCAGAACGGCGGGGGAACACTGAAGCTTTCTTT.

This chain links TRBV5-1 with TRBJ2-6; D may be TRBD2 (6 bases). CDR1 and CDR2 from the germline V gene are SGHRS and YFSETQ. The length of the CDR3 is 18 residues. V dropped 0 bases and J dropped 0 bases, with 13 bases sitting between them. The CDR3 coding sequence is TGCGCCAGCAGCTTGGGGGAGGCGGGGAACTCTGGGGCCAACGTCCTGACTTTC. Protein: CASSLGEAGNSGANVLTF. Drawing the rest from reference TRBV5-1 and TRBJ2-6, the complete variable domain is KAGVTQTPRYLIKTRGQQVTLSCSPISGHRSVSWYQQTPGQGLQFLFEYFSETQRNKGNFPGRFSGRQFSNSRSEMNVSTLELGDSALYLCASSLGEAGNSGANVLTFGAGSRLTVL.

This clone was counted once. The chain combines TRBV10-3 with TRBJ2-1; 13 positions agree with TRBD2. The length of the CDR3 is 17 residues. J was trimmed by 5 bases and V by 2 bases; bases with no gene match: 6. Germline-derived CDR1 and CDR2 are ENHRY and SYGVKD. The CDR3 loop reads CAISEPPGTSGNNEQFF. DNA of the CDR3: TGTGCCATCAGTGAGCCCCCTGGGACTAGCGGGAACAATGAGCAGTTCTTC.